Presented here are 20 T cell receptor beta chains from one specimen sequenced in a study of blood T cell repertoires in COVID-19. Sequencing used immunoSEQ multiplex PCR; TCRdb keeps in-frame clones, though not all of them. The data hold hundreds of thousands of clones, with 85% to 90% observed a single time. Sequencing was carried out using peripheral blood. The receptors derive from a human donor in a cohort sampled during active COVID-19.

The CDR3 sequence: CASSGTRGGGYEQYF. For the CDR3, the DNA is TGTGCCAGCAGCGGCACCCGCGGGGGTGGATACGAGCAGTACTTC. The chain carries TRBV11-2 and TRBJ2-7; 7 bases fit TRBD2. This CDR3 region has 15 residues. Losses at the gene ends were 5 bases for V and 4 bases for J; bases not matched to a gene: 11. CDR1 is SGHAT, CDR2 FQNNGV, per germline.

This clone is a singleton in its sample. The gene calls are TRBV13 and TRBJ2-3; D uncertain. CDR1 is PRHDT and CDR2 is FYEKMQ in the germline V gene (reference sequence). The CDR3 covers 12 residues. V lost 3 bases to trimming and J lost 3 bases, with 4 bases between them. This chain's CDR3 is CASSFSTDTQYF. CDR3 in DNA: TGTGCCAGCAGCTTCAGTACAGATACGCAGTATTTT.

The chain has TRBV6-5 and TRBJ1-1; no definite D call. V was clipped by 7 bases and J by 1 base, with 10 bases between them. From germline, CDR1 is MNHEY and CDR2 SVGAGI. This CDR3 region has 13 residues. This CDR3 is CASTLTANTEAFF. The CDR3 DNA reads TGTGCCAGCACCCTAACAGCGAACACTGAAGCTTTCTTT.

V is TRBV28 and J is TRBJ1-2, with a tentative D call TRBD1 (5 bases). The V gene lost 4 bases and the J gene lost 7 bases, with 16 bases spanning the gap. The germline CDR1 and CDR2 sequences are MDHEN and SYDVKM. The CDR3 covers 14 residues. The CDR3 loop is CASSSPRRGSGYTF. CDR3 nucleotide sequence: TGTGCCAGCAGTTCCCCGAGACGGGGGTCTGGCTACACCTTC.

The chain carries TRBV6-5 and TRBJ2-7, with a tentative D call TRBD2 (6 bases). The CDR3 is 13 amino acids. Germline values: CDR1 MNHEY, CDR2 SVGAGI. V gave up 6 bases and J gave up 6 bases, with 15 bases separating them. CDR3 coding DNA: TGTGCCAGCAGCCCGGGACTTCATAGCGAGCAGTACTTC. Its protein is CASSPGLHSEQYF.

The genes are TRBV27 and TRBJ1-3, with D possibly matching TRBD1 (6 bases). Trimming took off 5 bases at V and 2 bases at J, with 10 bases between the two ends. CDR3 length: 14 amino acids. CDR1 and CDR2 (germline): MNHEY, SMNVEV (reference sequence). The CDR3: CASSVQGPGNTIYF. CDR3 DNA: TGTGCCAGCAGTGTACAGGGTCCTGGAAACACCATATATTTT.

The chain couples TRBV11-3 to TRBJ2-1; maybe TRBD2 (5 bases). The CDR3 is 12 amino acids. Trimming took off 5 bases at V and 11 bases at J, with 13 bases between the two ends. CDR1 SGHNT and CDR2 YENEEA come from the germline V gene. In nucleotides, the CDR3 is TGTGCCAGCAGCCCCAATACGGGAAAGCAGTTCTTC. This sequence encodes CASSPNTGKQFF.

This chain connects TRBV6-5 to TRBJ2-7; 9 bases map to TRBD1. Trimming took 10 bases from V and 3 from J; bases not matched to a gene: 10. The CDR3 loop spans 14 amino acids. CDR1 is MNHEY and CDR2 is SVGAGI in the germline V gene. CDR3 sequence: CATRTGDGSYEQYF. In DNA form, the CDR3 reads TGTGCCACTCGGACAGGGGACGGTAGCTACGAGCAGTACTTC.

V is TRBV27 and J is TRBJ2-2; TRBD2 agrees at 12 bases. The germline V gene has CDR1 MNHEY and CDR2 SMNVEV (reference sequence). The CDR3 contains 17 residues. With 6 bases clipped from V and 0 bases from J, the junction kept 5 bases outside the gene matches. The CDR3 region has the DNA TGTGCCAGCAGCCGACTAGCGGGGGACCCGAACACCGGGGAGCTGTTTTTT. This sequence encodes CASSRLAGDPNTGELFF.

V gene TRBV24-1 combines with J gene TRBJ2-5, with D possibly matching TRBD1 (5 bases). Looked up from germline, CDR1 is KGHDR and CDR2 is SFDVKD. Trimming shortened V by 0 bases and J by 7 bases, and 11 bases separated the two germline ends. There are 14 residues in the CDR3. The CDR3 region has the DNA TGTGCCACCAGTGATTTGGGGGATACAGGGACCCAGTACTTC. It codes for CATSDLGDTGTQYF.

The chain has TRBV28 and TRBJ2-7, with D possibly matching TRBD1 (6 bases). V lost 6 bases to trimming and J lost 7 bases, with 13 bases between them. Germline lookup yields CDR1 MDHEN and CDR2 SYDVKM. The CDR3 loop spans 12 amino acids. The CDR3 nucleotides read TGTGCCAGCAGGACCTATACAGGGGAGCAGTACTTC. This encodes CASRTYTGEQYF. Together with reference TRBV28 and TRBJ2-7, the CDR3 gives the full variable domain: DVKVTQSSRYLVKRTGEKVFLECVQDMDHENMFWYRQDPGLGLRLIYFSYDVKMKEKGDIPEGYSVSREKKERFSLILESASTNQTSMYLCASRTYTGEQYFGPGTRLTVT.

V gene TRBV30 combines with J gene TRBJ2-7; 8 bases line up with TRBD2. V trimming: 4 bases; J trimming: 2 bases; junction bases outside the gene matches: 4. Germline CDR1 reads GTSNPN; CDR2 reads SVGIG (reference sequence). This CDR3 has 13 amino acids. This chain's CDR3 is CAWITSGAYEQYF. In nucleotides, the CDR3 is TGTGCCTGGATTACTAGCGGTGCCTACGAGCAGTACTTC.

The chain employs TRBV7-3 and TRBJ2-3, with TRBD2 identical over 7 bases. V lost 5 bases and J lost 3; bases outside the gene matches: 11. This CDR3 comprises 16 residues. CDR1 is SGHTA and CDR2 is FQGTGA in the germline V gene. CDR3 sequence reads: CASSPSREAGTDTQYF. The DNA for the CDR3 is TGTGCCAGCAGCCCTTCCCGGGAGGCCGGAACAGATACGCAGTATTTT.

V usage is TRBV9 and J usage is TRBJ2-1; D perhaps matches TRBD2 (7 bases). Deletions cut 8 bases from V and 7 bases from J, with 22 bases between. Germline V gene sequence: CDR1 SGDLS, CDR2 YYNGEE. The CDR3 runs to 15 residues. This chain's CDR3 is CASGESGTIANEQFF. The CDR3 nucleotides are TGTGCCAGTGGGGAGAGCGGGACAATTGCTAATGAGCAGTTCTTC.

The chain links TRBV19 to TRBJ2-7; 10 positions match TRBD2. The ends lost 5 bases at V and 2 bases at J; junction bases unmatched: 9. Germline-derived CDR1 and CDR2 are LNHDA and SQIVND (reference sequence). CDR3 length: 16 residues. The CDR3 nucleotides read TGTGCCAGTAGTCCAATAGGGGGGACTAGCGCCTACGAGCAGTACTTC. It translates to CASSPIGGTSAYEQYF.

CDR3 sequence reads: CASSPRDSFSEQYF. The CDR3 DNA is TGTGCCAGCAGCCCGCGGGACAGTTTCTCCGAGCAGTACTTC. V and J are TRBV9 and TRBJ2-7; possibly TRBD1 for D (7 bases). V shed 4 bases and J shed 6 bases, with 17 bases lying between them. Germline V CDR1 and CDR2: SGDLS, YYNGEE. This CDR3 contains 14 residues.

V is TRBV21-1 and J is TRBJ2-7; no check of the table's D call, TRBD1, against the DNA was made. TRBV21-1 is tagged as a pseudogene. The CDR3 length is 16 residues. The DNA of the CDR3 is TGTGCCAGCAGCTTCCAGACAGCTCCCGGCCCCTACGAGCAGTACTTC. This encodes CASSFQTAPGPYEQYF.

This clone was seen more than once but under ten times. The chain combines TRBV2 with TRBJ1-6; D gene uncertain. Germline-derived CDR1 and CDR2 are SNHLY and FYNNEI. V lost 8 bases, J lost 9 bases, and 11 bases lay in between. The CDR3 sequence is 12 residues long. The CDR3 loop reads CASCGLGSPLHF. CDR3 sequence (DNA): TGTGCCAGCTGTGGTCTCGGTTCACCCCTCCACTTT. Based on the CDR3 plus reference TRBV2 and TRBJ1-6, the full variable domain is EPEVTQTPSHQVTQMGQEVILRCVPISNHLYFYWYRQILGQKVEFLVSFYNNEISEKSEIFDDQFSVERPDGSNFTLKIRSTKLEDSAMYFCASCGLGSPLHFGNGTRLTVT.

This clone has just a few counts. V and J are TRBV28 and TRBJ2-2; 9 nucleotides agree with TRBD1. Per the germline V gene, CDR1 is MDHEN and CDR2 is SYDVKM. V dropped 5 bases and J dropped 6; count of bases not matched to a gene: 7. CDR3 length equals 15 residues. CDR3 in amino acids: CASSVPGQGPGELFF. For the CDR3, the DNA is TGTGCCAGCAGTGTTCCGGGACAGGGACCCGGGGAGCTGTTTTTT. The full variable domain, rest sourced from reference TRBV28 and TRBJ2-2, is DVKVTQSSRYLVKRTGEKVFLECVQDMDHENMFWYRQDPGLGLRLIYFSYDVKMKEKGDIPEGYSVSREKKERFSLILESASTNQTSMYLCASSVPGQGPGELFFGEGSRLTVL.

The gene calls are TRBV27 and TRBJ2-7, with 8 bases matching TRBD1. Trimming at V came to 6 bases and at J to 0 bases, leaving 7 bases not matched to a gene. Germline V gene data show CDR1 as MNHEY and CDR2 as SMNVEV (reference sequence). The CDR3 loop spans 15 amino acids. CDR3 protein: CASSLAGGRSYEQYF. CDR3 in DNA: TGTGCCAGCAGCTTGGCAGGGGGCCGCTCCTACGAGCAGTACTTC.